The rows below give T cell receptor beta chains drawn from one sample of a study of beta chain features in type 1 diabetes. Measured with immunoSEQ multiplex PCR; TCRdb has only the in-frame clones, and not every one. The table shows a few hundred thousand clones, with 25% to 30% occurring only once. Material for sequencing was central memory CD4+ T cells from blood. These receptors were taken from a man aged 30 to 45 in good health. CDR3s include the opening cysteine and the closing phenylalanine or tryptophan. Clone size appears in some rows only: once, few, many, or a class for an expanded clone.

clone_size j_call cdr3_length v_call cdr3_aa
few TRBJ1-2 13 TRBV7-8 CASSPDRVGGYTF
few TRBJ2-7 15 TRBV28 CASILQAAGAYEQYF
NA TRBJ2-5 16 TRBV4-3 CASSQEGPGAGETQYF
NA TRBJ1-1 12 TRBV29-1 CSVDPTGMEAFF
few TRBJ1-5 14 TRBV29-1 CSVSWDRGNQPQHF
NA TRBJ1-4 14 TRBV6-5 CASSYYGTNEKLFF
NA TRBJ2-7 15 TRBV7-2 CASSLEAGRLDEQYF
many TRBJ2-1 16 TRBV6-5 CASSYNGGGNYNEQFF
few TRBJ2-5 12 TRBV6-5 CASRPSGETQYF
few TRBJ2-7 15 TRBV5-1 CASSLQSEVLGEQYF
NA TRBJ1-1 15 TRBV5-1 CASSPAAGLNTEAFF
few TRBJ1-2 13 TRBV5-1 CASSTGPNYGYTF
many TRBJ2-3 15 TRBV6-5 CASSYPGQGRNTQYF
few TRBJ2-7 13 TRBV7-9 CASSPRTDYEQYF
few TRBJ2-7 15 TRBV4-1 CASSRLPGVLYEQYF
NA TRBJ1-2 14 TRBV2 CASNLNRGDYGYTF
many TRBJ2-1 13 TRBV4-2 CASSRIQGGEQFF